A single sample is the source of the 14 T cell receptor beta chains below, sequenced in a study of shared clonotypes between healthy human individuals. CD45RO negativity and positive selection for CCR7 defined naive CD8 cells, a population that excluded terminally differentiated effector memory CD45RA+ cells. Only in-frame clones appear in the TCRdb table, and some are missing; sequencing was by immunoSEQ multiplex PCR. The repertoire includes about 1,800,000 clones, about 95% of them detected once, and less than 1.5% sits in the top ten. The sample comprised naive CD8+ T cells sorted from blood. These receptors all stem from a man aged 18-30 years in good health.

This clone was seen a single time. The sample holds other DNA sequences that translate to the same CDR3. CDR3 amino acids: CATSRDRGEKLFF. Written as DNA, the CDR3 is TGTGCCACCAGCAGAGATAGGGGTGAAAAACTGTTTTTT. The rearrangement joins TRBV15 to TRBJ1-4; maybe TRBD1 (5 bases). In germline, CDR1 is LNHNV, CDR2 YYDKDF (reference sequence). V lost 0 bases to trimming and J lost 7 bases, with 6 bases between them. This CDR3 is built from 13 residues.

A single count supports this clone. CDR3 protein: CAWSLGGAGGADTQYF. The DNA for the CDR3 is TGTGCCTGGAGCCTCGGCGGTGCGGGCGGGGCAGATACGCAGTATTTT. The chain combines TRBV30 with TRBJ2-3; TRBD2 might be the D (6 bases). Between the trimmed V and J ends, which lost 3 bases and 4 bases, there was a span of 20 bases. CDR1 and CDR2 from the germline V gene are GTSNPN and SVGIG (reference sequence). This CDR3 spans 16 amino acids.

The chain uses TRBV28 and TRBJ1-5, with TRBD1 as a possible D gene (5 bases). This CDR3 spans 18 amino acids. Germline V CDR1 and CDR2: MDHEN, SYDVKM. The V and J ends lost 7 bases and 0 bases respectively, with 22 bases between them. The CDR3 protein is CASNQEGTEDRSNQPQHF. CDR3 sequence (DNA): TGTGCCAGCAACCAGGAAGGGACGGAGGACCGTAGCAATCAGCCCCAGCATTTT.

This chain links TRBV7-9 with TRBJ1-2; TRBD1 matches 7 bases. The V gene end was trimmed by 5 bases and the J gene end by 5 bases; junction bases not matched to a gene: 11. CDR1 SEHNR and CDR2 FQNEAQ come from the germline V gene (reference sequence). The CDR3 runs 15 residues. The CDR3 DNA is TGTGCCAGCAGCCTAATAGCCGCAGGGGGTTATGGCTACACCTTC. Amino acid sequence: CASSLIAAGGYGYTF. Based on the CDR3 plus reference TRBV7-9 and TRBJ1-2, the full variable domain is DTGVSQNPRHKITKRGQNVTFRCDPISEHNRLYWYRQTLGQGPEFLTYFQNEAQLEKSRLLSDRFSAERPKGSFSTLEIQRTEQGDSAMYLCASSLIAAGGYGYTFGSGTRLTVV.

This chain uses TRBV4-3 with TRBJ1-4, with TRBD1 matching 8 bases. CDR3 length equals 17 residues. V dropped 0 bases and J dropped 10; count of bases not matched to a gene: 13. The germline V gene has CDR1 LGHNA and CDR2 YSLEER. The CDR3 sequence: CASSQDPPTGEEGKLFF. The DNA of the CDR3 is TGCGCCAGCAGCCAAGATCCTCCGACAGGGGAAGAGGGAAAACTGTTTTTT.

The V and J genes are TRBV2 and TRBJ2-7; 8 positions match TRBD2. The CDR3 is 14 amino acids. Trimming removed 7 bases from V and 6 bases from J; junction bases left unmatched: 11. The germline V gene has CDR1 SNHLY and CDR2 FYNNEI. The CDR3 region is CASMTLGLDFEQYF. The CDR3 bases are TGTGCCAGCATGACTTTGGGACTAGACTTCGAGCAGTACTTC. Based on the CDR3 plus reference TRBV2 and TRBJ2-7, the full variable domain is EPEVTQTPSHQVTQMGQEVILRCVPISNHLYFYWYRQILGQKVEFLVSFYNNEISEKSEIFDDQFSVERPDGSNFTLKIRSTKLEDSAMYFCASMTLGLDFEQYFGPGTRLTVT.

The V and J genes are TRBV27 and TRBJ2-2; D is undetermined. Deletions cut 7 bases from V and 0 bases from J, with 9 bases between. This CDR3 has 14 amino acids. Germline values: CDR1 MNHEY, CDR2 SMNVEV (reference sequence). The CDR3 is CASNSLANTGELFF. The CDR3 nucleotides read TGTGCCAGCAATAGCCTTGCGAACACCGGGGAGCTGTTTTTT.

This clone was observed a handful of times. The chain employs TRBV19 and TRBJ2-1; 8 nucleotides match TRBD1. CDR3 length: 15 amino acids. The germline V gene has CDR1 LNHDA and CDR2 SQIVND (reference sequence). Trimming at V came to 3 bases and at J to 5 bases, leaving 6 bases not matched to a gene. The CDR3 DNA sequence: TGTGCCAGTAGTATTGTGGGACAGGTAAACAATGAGCAGTTCTTC. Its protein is CASSIVGQVNNEQFF.

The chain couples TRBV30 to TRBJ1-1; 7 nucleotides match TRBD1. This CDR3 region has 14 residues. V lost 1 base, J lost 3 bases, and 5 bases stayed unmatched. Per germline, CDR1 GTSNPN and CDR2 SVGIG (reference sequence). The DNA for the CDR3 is TGTGCCTGGAGTGACGAGGGGGCGGACACTGAAGCTTTCTTT. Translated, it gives CAWSDEGADTEAFF.

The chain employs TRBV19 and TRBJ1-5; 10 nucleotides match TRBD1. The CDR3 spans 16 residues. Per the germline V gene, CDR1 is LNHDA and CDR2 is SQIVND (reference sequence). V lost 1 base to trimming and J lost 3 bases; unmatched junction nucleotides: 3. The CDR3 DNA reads TGTGCCAGTAGTATAGGGGACAGGGGAAACAATCAGCCCCAGCATTTT. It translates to CASSIGDRGNNQPQHF.

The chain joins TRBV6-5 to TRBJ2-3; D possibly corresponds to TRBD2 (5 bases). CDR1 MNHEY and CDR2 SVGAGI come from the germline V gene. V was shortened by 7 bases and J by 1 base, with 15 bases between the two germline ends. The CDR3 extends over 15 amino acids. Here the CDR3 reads CASTPRVLGTDTQYF. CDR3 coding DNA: TGTGCCAGCACTCCGAGGGTACTAGGCACAGATACGCAGTATTTT.

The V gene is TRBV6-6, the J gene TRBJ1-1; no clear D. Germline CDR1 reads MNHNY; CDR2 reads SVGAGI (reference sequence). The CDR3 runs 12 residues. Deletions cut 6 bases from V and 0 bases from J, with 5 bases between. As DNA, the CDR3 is TGTGCCAGCAGCCAAATGAACACTGAAGCTTTCTTT. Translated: CASSQMNTEAFF.

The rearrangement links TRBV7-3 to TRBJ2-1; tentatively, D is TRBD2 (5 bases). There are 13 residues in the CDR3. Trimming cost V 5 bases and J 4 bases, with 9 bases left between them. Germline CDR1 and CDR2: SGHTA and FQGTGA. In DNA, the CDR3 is TGTGCCAGCAGCCAGACTAATTACAATGAGCAGTTCTTC. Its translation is CASSQTNYNEQFF.

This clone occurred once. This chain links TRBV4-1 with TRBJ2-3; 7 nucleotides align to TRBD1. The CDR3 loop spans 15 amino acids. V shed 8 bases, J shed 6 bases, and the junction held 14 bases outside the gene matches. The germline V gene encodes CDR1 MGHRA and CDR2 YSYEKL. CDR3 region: CASSIGDRIADTQYF. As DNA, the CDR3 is TGCGCCAGCTCTATAGGGGACAGAATTGCTGATACGCAGTATTTT.